This T cell receptor beta chain emerged from a study of T cell responses to AZD1222 COVID-19 vaccine. Some clones are missing from TCRdb's copy, which holds only in-frame ones; the method was immunoSEQ multiplex PCR. Among about 160,000 clones listed, 92% were seen once. Per the germline V gene, CDR1 is SGHKS and CDR2 is YYEKEE (reference sequence). This CDR3 is 15 amino acids long. V was cut by 6 bases and J by 4 bases, with 17 bases left in between. General study results and limits: Females made up more of the donors, who were largely white British, and clonal diversity may have come out too low.

With regard to this clone: What it binds is unknown.

V usage is TRBV5-5 and J usage is TRBJ2-1, with D possibly being TRBD2 (5 bases). The sequence was collected from an adult who received the AZD1222 COVID-19 vaccine. Sequenced here: peripheral blood, sampled 28 days after the second AZD1222 dose. The CDR3 protein is CASKLGRTTYNEQFF. The CDR3 DNA follows: TGTGCCAGCAAACTAGGACGGACCACGTACAATGAGCAGTTCTTC.